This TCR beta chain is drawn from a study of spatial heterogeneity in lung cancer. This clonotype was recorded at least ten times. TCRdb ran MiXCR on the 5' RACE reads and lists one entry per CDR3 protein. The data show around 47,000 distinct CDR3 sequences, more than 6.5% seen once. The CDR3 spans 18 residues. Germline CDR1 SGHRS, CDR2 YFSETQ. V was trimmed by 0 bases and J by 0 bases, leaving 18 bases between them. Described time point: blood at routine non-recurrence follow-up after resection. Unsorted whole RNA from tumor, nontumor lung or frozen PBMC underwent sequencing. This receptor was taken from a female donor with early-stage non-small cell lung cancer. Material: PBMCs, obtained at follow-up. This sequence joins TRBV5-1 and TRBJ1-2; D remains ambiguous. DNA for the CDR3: TGCGCCAGCAGCTTGGCTTACGCGGGATCGCGGGCTAACTATGGCTACACCTTC. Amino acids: CASSLAYAGSRANYGYTF. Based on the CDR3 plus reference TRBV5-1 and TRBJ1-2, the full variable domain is KAGVTQTPRYLIKTRGQQVTLSCSPISGHRSVSWYQQTPGQGLQFLFEYFSETQRNKGNFPGRFSGRQFSNSRSEMNVSTLELGDSALYLCASSLAYAGSRANYGYTFGSGTRLTVV.